This T cell receptor beta chain was recorded in a study of blood T cell repertoires in COVID-19. Only in-frame clones appear in the TCRdb table, and some are missing; sequencing was by immunoSEQ multiplex PCR. The data contain about 360,000 clones, around 87% of them singletons. Sequenced: PBMCs or T cells enriched from blood (not recorded which). The sequence was collected from a man aged 30 to 39 who had recovered from COVID-19.

The CDR3 DNA reads as TGTGCCTGGAGTGTTGGTGGGGGAGGTGGCTACACCTTC. Translated, it gives CAWSVGGGGGYTF. The chain employs TRBV30 and TRBJ1-2, with a weak D call TRBD1 (5 bases). Between the trimmed V and J ends, which lost 0 bases and 7 bases, there was a span of 12 bases. CDR1 is GTSNPN and CDR2 is SVGIG in the germline V gene (reference sequence). This CDR3 spans 13 amino acids.